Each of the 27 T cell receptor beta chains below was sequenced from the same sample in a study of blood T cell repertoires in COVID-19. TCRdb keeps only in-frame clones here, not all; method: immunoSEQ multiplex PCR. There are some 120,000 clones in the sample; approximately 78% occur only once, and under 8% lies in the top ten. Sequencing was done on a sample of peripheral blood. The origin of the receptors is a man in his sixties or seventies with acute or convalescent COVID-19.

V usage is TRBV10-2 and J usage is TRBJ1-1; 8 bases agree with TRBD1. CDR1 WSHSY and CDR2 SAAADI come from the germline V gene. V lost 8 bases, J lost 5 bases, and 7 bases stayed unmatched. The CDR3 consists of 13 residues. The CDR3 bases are TGCGCCAGCGCGAGACAGGGGCGGACTGAAGCTTTCTTT. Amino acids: CASARQGRTEAFF.

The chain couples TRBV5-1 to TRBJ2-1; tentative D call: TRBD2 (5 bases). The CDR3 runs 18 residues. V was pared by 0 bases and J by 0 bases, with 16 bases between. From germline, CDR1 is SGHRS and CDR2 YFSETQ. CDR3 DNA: TGCGCCAGCAGCTTGGAACCCCCTAGCCCCGGCTCCTACAATGAGCAGTTCTTC. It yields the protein CASSLEPPSPGSYNEQFF. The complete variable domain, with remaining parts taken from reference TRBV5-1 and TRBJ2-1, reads KAGVTQTPRYLIKTRGQQVTLSCSPISGHRSVSWYQQTPGQGLQFLFEYFSETQRNKGNFPGRFSGRQFSNSRSEMNVSTLELGDSALYLCASSLEPPSPGSYNEQFFGPGTRLTVL.

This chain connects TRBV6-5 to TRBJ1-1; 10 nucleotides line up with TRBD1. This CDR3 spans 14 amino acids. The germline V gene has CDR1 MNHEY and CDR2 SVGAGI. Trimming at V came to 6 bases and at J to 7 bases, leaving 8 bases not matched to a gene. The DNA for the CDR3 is TGTGCCAGCAGCCGGACAGGGGGAAAGGGTGAAGCTTTCTTT. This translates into CASSRTGGKGEAFF.

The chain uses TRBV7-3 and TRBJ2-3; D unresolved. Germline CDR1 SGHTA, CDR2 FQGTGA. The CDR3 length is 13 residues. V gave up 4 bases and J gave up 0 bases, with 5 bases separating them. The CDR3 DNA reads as TGTGCCAGCAGCTCGTCTAGCACAGATACGCAGTATTTT. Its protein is CASSSSSTDTQYF.

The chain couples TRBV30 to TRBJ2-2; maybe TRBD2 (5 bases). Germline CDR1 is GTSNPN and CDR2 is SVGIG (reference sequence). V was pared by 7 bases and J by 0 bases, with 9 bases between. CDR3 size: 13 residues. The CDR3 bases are TGTGCCTCCCTGAGGGCGAACACCGGGGAGCTGTTTTTT. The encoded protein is CASLRANTGELFF.

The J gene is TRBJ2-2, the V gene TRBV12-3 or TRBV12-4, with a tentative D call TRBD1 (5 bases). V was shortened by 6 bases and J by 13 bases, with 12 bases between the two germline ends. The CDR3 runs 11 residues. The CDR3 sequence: CASRNRIRLFF. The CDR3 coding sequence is TGTGCCAGCAGAAACAGGATCCGGCTGTTTTTT.

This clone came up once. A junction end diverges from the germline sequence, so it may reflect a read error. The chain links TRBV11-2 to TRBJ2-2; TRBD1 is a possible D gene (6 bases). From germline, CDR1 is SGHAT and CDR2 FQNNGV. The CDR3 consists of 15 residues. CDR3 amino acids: CASTLDRLNTGELFF. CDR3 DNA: TGTGCCAGCACCTTAGACAGGTTGAACACCGGGGAGCTGTTTTTT.

The CDR3 here is CASSLEQGYEQYF. CDR3 DNA: TGTGCCAGCAGCTTAGAACAGGGGTACGAGCAGTACTTC. The V gene is TRBV11-2, the J gene TRBJ2-7; 7 nucleotides match TRBD1. V trimming: 0 bases; J trimming: 4 bases; junction bases outside the gene matches: 0. Germline CDR1 and CDR2: SGHAT and FQNNGV. This CDR3 comprises 13 residues.

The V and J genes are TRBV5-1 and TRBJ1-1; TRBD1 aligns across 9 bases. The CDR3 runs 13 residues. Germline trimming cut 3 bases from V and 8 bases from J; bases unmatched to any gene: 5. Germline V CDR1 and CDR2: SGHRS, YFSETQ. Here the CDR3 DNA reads TGCGCCAGCAGCTCAGACAGGGGGGGAGAAGCTTTCTTT. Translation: CASSSDRGGEAFF.

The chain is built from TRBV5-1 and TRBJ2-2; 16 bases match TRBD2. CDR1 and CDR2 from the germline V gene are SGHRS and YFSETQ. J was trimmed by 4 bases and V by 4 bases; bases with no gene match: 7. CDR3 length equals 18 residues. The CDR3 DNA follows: TGCGCCAGCAGCCCCGGGACTAGCGGGAGGGTGACCACCGGGGAGCTGTTTTTT. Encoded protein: CASSPGTSGRVTTGELFF. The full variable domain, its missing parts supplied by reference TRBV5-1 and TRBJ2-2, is KAGVTQTPRYLIKTRGQQVTLSCSPISGHRSVSWYQQTPGQGLQFLFEYFSETQRNKGNFPGRFSGRQFSNSRSEMNVSTLELGDSALYLCASSPGTSGRVTTGELFFGEGSRLTVL.

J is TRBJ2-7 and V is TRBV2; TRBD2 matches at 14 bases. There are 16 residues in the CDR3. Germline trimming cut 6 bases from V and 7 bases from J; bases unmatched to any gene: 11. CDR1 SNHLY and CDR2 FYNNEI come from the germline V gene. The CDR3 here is CASRTGGGLAGEEQYF. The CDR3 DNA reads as TGTGCCAGCAGAACAGGTGGGGGACTAGCGGGAGAAGAGCAGTACTTC.

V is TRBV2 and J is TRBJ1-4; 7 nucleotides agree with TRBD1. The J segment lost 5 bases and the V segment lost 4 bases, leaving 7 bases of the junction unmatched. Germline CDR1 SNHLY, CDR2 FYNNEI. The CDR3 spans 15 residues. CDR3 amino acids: CASSGRRQGNEKLFF. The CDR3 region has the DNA TGTGCCAGCAGTGGGAGGAGACAGGGCAATGAAAAACTGTTTTTT.

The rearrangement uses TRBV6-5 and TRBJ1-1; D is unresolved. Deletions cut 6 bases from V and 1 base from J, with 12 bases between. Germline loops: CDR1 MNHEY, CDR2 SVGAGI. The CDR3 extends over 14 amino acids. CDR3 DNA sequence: TGTGCCAGCAGAGCCGTATTTGAGAACACTGAAGCTTTCTTT. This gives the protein CASRAVFENTEAFF.

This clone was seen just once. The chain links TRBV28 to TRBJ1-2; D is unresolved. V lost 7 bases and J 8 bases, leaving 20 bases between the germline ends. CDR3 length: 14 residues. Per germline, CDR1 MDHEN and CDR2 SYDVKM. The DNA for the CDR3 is TGTGCCAGCACCCGACCCCAGGAAATTACGGGCTACACCTTC. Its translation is CASTRPQEITGYTF.

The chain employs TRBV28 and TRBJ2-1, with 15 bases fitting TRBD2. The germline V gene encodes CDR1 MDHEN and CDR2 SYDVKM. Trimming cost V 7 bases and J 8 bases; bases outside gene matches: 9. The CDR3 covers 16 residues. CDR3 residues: CASTGTSGRKVYEQFF. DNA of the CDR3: TGTGCCAGCACTGGGACTAGCGGGAGGAAAGTCTATGAGCAGTTCTTC.

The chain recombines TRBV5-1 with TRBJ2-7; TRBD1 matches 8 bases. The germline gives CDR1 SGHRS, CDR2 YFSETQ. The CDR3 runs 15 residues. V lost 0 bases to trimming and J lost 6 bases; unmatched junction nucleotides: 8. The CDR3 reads CASSLVRQGAGEQYF. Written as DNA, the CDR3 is TGCGCCAGCAGCTTGGTGCGGCAGGGGGCAGGCGAGCAGTACTTC.

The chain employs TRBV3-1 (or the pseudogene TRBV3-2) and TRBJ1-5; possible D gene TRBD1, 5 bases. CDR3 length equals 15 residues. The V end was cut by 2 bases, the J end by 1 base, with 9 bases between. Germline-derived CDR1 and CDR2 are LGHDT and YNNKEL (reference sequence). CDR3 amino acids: CASSQQGLSNQPQHF. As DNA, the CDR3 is TGTGCCAGCAGCCAACAGGGATTAAGCAATCAGCCCCAGCATTTT.

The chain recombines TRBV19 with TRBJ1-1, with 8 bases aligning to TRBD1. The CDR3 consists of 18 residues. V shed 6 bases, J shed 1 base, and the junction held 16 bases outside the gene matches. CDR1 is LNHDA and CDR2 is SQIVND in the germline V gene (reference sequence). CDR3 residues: CASRRQGAPGGGNTEAFF. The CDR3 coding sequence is TGTGCCAGTAGGAGGCAGGGGGCTCCCGGCGGCGGGAACACTGAAGCTTTCTTT.

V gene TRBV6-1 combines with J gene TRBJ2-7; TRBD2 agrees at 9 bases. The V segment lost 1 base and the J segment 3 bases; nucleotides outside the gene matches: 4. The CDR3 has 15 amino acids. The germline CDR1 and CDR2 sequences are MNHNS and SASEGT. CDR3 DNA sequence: TGTGCCAGCAGTGAAGTGCTAGCGGGGAACTACGAGCAGTACTTC. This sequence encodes CASSEVLAGNYEQYF.

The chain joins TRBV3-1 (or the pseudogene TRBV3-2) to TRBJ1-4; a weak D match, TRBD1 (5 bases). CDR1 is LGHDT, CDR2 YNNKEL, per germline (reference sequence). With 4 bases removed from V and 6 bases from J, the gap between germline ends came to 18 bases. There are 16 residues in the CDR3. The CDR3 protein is CASSLNAQVRYEKLFF. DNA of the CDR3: TGTGCCAGCAGCCTAAACGCACAGGTCAGATATGAAAAACTGTTTTTT.

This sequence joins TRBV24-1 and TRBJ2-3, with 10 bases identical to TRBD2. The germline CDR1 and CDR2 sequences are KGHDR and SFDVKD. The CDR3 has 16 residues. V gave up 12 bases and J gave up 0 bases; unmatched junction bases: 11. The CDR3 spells CAPSRAGGTSTDTQYF. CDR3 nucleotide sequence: TGTGCCCCCTCCCGAGCGGGGGGGACTAGCACAGATACGCAGTATTTT.

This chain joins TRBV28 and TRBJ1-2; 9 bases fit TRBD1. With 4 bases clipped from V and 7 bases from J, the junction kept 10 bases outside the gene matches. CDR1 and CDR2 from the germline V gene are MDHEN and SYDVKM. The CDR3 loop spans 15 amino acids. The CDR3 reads CASSSQGAHGGGYTF. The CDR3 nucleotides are TGTGCCAGCAGTTCACAGGGGGCGCACGGGGGTGGCTACACCTTC.

CDR3 in amino acids: CASSLGTGLETQYF. CDR3 nucleotide sequence: TGCGCCAGCAGCTTGGGGACAGGGTTGGAGACCCAGTACTTC. V usage is TRBV5-1 and J usage is TRBJ2-5; 8 nucleotides agree with TRBD1. Germline lookup yields CDR1 SGHRS and CDR2 YFSETQ. This CDR3 region has 14 residues. J was trimmed by 5 bases and V by 0 bases; bases with no gene match: 3. Full variable domain (outside the CDR3, taken from reference TRBV5-1 and TRBJ2-5): KAGVTQTPRYLIKTRGQQVTLSCSPISGHRSVSWYQQTPGQGLQFLFEYFSETQRNKGNFPGRFSGRQFSNSRSEMNVSTLELGDSALYLCASSLGTGLETQYFGPGTRLLVL.

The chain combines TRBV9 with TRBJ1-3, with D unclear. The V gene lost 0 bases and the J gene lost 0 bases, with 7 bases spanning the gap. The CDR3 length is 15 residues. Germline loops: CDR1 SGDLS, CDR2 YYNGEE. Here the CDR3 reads CASSVGAVSGNTIYF. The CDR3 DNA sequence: TGTGCCAGCAGCGTAGGCGCCGTCTCTGGAAACACCATATATTTT.

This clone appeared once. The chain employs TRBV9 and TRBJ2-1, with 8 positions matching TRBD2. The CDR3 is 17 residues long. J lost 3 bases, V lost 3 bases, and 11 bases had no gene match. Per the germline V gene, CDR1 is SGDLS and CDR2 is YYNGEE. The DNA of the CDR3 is TGTGCCAGCAGCGACCCTATATCGGGGGGGAACTACAATGAGCAGTTCTTC. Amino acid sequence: CASSDPISGGNYNEQFF.

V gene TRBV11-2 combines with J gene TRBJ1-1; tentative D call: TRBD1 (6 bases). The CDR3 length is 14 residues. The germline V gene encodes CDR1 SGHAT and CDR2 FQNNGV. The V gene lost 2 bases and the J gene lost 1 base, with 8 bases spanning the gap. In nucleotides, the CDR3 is TGTGCCAGCAGCTTAACACAGGGGAACACTGAAGCTTTCTTT. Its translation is CASSLTQGNTEAFF.

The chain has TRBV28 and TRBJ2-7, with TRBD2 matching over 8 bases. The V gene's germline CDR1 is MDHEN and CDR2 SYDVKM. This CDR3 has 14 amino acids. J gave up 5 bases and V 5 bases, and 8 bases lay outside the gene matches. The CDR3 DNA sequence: TGTGCCAGCAGTCACGCGGGGGGCCGCGACGAGCAGTACTTC. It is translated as CASSHAGGRDEQYF.